The 9 T cell receptor beta chains in this list originate from one sample, sequenced in a study of spatial heterogeneity in lung cancer. Overall study results and limits: Expanded alpha and beta TCR counts within tumors tracked tumor mutation counts.

One entry per CDR3 protein, called by TCRdb with MiXCR from the 5' RACE reads. The sample yields roughly 10,000 distinct CDR3 sequences, 7.9% seen once. What these receptors recognize is not known. This sample's time point: sample taken at primary tumor resection. The source was lung tumor tissue, collected at surgery. The receptor source for this set is a female donor with early-stage non-small cell lung cancer.

This clonotype was seen ten or more times. This beta chain came through as a stray read in a library set up for alpha chains, and its size says little. The genes are TRBV9 and TRBJ1-1; D unresolved. In germline, CDR1 is SGDLS, CDR2 YYNGEE. Deletions cut 3 bases from V and 1 base from J, with 7 bases between. CDR3 length: 13 residues. CDR3 nucleotides: TGTGCCAGCAGCGCCCGACAGAACACTGAAGCTTTCTTT. It encodes CASSARQNTEAFF.

This clonotype was counted only a few times. This beta chain is a stray read from a library made for alpha chains; its abundance is not meaningful. The chain is built from TRBV11-1 and TRBJ2-5; D ambiguous. This CDR3 contains 13 residues. In germline, CDR1 is SGHAT, CDR2 FQDESV (reference sequence). Trimming took off 2 bases at V and 1 base at J, with 5 bases between the two ends. The DNA for the CDR3 is TGTGCCAGCAGCTTAAGACCCCAAGAGACCCAGTACTTC. This gives the protein CASSLRPQETQYF.

There are many counts of this clonotype. This beta chain turned up in a library designed for alpha chains; as an off-target read, its abundance says little. This chain connects TRBV12-3 or TRBV12-4 to TRBJ2-2, with D hard to call. Trimming shortened V by 6 bases and J by 8 bases, and 19 bases separated the two germline ends. This CDR3 region has 15 residues. In nucleotides, the CDR3 is TGTGCCAGCAGCCCCCGGGCGGCCCTAGGAGGGGAGCTGTTTTTT. Its translation: CASSPRAALGGELFF.

This clonotype counts as medium-sized. This beta chain is off target for a library built for alpha chains, so its abundance means little. This chain uses TRBV7-2 with TRBJ2-3; D possibly matches TRBD1 or TRBD2 (6 bases each). Trimming removed 1 base from V and 2 bases from J, with 13 bases in between. Per germline, CDR1 SGHTA and CDR2 FQGNSA. The CDR3 runs to 16 residues. This CDR3 is CASSLGPGAITDTQYF. The CDR3 region has the DNA TGTGCCAGCAGCTTAGGGCCGGGGGCTATCACAGATACGCAGTATTTT.

This clonotype came up many times. Because this beta chain is a stray read in a library intended to capture alpha chains, its abundance should not be given much weight. This chain uses TRBV11-3 with TRBJ2-1, with D possibly being TRBD1 (5 bases). CDR3 length equals 14 residues. V was shortened by 0 bases and J by 5 bases, with 8 bases between the two germline ends. CDR1 is SGHNT and CDR2 is YENEEA in the germline V gene. CDR3 loop: CASSLDSRDNEQFF. For the CDR3, the DNA is TGTGCCAGCAGCTTAGATTCCAGGGACAATGAGCAGTTCTTC.

A word on this clonotype: A library made for alpha chains picked up this beta chain off target, so its size means little. The V gene is TRBV28, the J gene TRBJ2-5; TRBD1 agrees at 9 bases. J lost 3 bases, V lost 5 bases, and 7 bases had no gene match. The CDR3 sequence is 15 residues long. Germline-derived CDR1 and CDR2 are MDHEN and SYDVKM. CDR3 sequence reads: CASSPHRTGEETQYF. The DNA of the CDR3 is TGTGCCAGCAGTCCCCACCGGACAGGGGAAGAGACCCAGTACTTC.

This clonotype was counted many times. Within a library made for alpha chains, this beta chain is off target, and its count is uninformative. The rearrangement joins TRBV4-3 to TRBJ2-2, with 9 positions matching TRBD2. J lost 1 base, V lost 3 bases, and 12 bases had no gene match. CDR3 length: 19 residues. Germline-derived CDR1 and CDR2 are LGHNA and YSLEER. In nucleotides, the CDR3 is TGCGCCAGCAGCCAGGTGGGGGTAGCGGGGGCCCAGAACACCGGGGAGCTGTTTTTT. This encodes CASSQVGVAGAQNTGELFF.

Notes on this clonotype: One end of the junction fails to match germline, which may point to a read error. This beta chain is an unintended read in a library built for alpha chains; its size means little. The V gene is TRBV11-2, the J gene TRBJ2-1; TRBD1 aligns across 11 bases. Germline loops: CDR1 SGHAT, CDR2 FQNNGV. CDR3 length equals 15 residues. CDR3 nucleotides: TGTGCCAGCAGCCCAGGACAGGGGGCCTACTATGAGCAGTTCTTC. Residues: CASSPGQGAYYEQFF.

This clonotype was picked up many times. Because this beta chain is a stray read in a library intended to capture alpha chains, its abundance should not be given much weight. The rearrangement uses TRBV7-9 and TRBJ1-2; D gene unclear. The CDR3 spans 12 residues. Germline V CDR1 and CDR2: SEHNR, FQNEAQ (reference sequence). Trimming cost V 2 bases and J 4 bases, with 5 bases left between them. The CDR3: CASSLNGYGYTF. The CDR3 region has the DNA TGTGCCAGCAGCTTAAACGGCTATGGCTACACCTTC.